This T cell receptor (beta chain) was found in a study of human T cells and chemical hapten exposure (dated by TCRdb to the early 2020s). Some background on the complete study: The libraries were sequenced as a pool, and the TCR yield per sample differed mostly because of small variations in library volumes within the pool. This study followed changes in the peripheral blood TCR repertoire in vivo during primary and secondary sensitization of alopecia patients to the hapten diphenylcyclopropenone (DPC).

During library preparation, unique molecular identifiers were attached to individual cDNA molecules so that TCRs could be counted in a quantitative, reproducible way. For every blood RNA sample, sequencing covered both the TCR alpha and TCR beta chains. For the original study's pipeline: Samples had a median of about 96,000 TCRs, with a range from roughly 23,224 to 700,000. V, J and CDR3 annotation of the TCR reads was performed with the Decombinator software suite. For PS versus PT1 abundance plots, all samples were subsampled to the same number of TCRs (28,000). TCRs were defined as expanded if absent before sensitization and observed at least eight times at the 2-week time point. TCRdb reanalyzed the raw reads on its own, using fastp at Q25 for trimming and MiXCR for clone calling, and kept in-frame beta chains. A single entry per CDR3 protein holds the most common genes and DNA from its merged rows. TCRdb, not the authors, supplied the V and J calls. This sample gives 95,000 to 150,000 distinct CDR3 sequences in total; 6.5% to 10% of them show up just once. The top ten constitute approximately 1.5% of the sample.

What the authors observed across the whole study: No change with DPC sensitization was found in the number of TCRs above 1 in 1000 frequency, and no evidence of global repertoire structure alterations was found. Repeated subsampling changed both the strength of the expansion versus patch-test correlation and the threshold at which the correlation became significant.

Total RNA was extracted from unfractionated whole blood collected in Tempus Blood RNA tubes. Roughly 5 healthy volunteers acted as controls for TCR sequencing and had blood drawn at day 0, 2 weeks and 6 weeks. This clonotype was seen more than once but under ten times. Its binding antigen is unknown. Base quality data are lacking; no much larger clone is found one base away. The sequencing input was whole blood. This clonotype originated in a human donor in good health. Some clones in this sample may be carry-over from other donors' samples. Donor details come from another sample of the same person, matched by shared clones.

The sequence in DNA is TGTGCCAGCAGCTCGGGACTAGCGGGTCACGAGCAGTACTTC. Translated, this is CASSSGLAGHEQYF. The chain is encoded by TRBV5-6 joined to TRBJ2-7, with 12 bases in between that match TRBD2. CDR1 and CDR2, looked up from the germline V gene, are SGHDT and YYEEEE. V loses 3 bases at its end and J loses 5 bases; junction bases beyond the gene matches: 3. The CDR3 measures 14 amino acids from cysteine to phenylalanine. The read is trimmed to its CDR3 DNA, 42 bases read in frame from base 1.